The entry below describes one T cell receptor beta chain. The data originate from a study of OX40 agonist ivuxolimab in advanced cancers. The data were produced by immunoSEQ multiplex PCR, yet TCRdb's version contains in-frame clones alone and is incomplete. Here the sample spans 9,500 to 14,000 clones, over 75% being singletons. The sequencing used CD4+ or CD8+ T cells sorted from blood, collected in a trial of the OX40 agonist ivuxolimab. The clonotype was recovered from an adult with an advanced solid tumor such as melanoma, head and neck, liver or kidney cancer.

The CDR3 is CASSQAPGGGADEQFF. The CDR3 nucleotides are TGTGCCAGCAGCCAGGCCCCGGGCGGGGGGGCCGATGAGCAGTTCTTC. This chain links TRBV4-2 with TRBJ2-1; 9 nucleotides match TRBD2. The CDR3 contains 16 residues. Trimming removed 3 bases from V and 8 bases from J; junction bases left unmatched: 11. CDR1 is LGHNA and CDR2 is YNFKEQ in the germline V gene.